What follows describes a single T cell receptor (beta chain). This specimen comes from a study of blood T cell repertoires in COVID-19. Sequencing used immunoSEQ multiplex PCR; TCRdb keeps in-frame clones, though not all of them. This sample has tens of thousands of clones, with 84% found just once. Sequencing was done on a sample of peripheral blood. This TCR was recovered from a man in his fifties with acute or convalescent COVID-19.

CDR3 sequence (DNA): TGTGCCTGGAGTCCCCGAAAGGGTGGCGGGTTGTCTGGAAACACCATATATTTT. It yields the protein CAWSPRKGGGLSGNTIYF. This chain uses TRBV30 with TRBJ1-3; the D is unclear. The CDR3 runs to 18 residues. With 2 bases removed from V and 1 base from J, the gap between germline ends came to 21 bases. Germline loops: CDR1 GTSNPN, CDR2 SVGIG (reference sequence).